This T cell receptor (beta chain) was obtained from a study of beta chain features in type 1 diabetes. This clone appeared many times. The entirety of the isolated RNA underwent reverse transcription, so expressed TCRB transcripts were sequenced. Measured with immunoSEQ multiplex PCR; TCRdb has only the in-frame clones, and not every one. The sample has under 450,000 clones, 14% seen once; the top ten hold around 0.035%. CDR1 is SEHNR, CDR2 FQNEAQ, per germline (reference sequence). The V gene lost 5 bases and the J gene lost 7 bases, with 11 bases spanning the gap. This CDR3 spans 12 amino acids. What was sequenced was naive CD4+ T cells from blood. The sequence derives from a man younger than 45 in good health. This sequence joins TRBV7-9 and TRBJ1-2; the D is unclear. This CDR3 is CASSHPRSGYTF. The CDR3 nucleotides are TGTGCCAGCAGCCACCCTCGGAGTGGCTACACCTTC.